This T cell receptor beta chain derives from a study of shared clonotypes between healthy human individuals. Background on the study: The study enrolled two women and a few men aged 18 to 49.

In germline, CDR1 is MNHEY, CDR2 SVGAGI. CDR3 length: 14 residues. Unmatched junction bases numbered 6, after V lost 5 bases and J lost 6 bases. This table comes from immunoSEQ multiplex PCR, and its TCRdb copy is limited to in-frame clones, with some not included. The sample includes about half a million clones, about four fifths of them seen just once. There are a few counts of this clone. The sequencing input was PBMCs. V gene TRBV6-5 combines with J gene TRBJ2-1; 8 positions match TRBD1. This receptor was identified in a woman between 35 and 50 years old in good health. Some clones in this sample may be carry-over from other donors' samples. CDR3: CASSQGAKPNEQFF. As DNA, the CDR3 is TGTGCCAGCAGTCAGGGGGCCAAGCCCAATGAGCAGTTCTTC.